Listed below are T cell receptor beta chains from one sample, sequenced in a study of blood T cells in healthy people across ages. TCRdb itself ran the 5' RACE reads through MiXCR, one entry per CDR3 protein. In the table there are around 870,000 distinct CDR3 sequences, 25% to 35% of which are singletons. The source material was blood. These receptors were collected from a woman over 75 in good health. Each CDR3 is given with its conserved first and last residue. Rows give clone size only sometimes, using once, few, many, or a class for an expanded clone.

V	size	J	CDR3
TRBV7-9	many	TRBJ2-5	CASSLAETQYF
TRBV6-2/TRBV6-3	many	TRBJ1-1	CASRLERMNTEAFF
TRBV6-2/TRBV6-3	.	TRBJ2-6	CASSKTGEDGANVRTF
TRBV7-3	.	TRBJ2-2	CASSLSGTRNTGELFF
TRBV20-1	.	TRBJ1-6	CSARENSGFQAPLHF
TRBV7-9	many	TRBJ1-6	CASSLDGQGNSPLHF
TRBV7-9	many	TRBJ1-2	CASSLDGPYGYTF
TRBV4-2	.	TRBJ1-1	CASSQERGGNTEAFF
TRBV7-6	few	TRBJ1-5	CASSFRPRASGCHQPQHF
TRBV12-3/TRBV12-4	many	TRBJ2-1	CASSFLKRSDVNEQFF
TRBV6-2/TRBV6-3	.	TRBJ2-3	CASSPPWDTQYF
TRBV24-1	many	TRBJ2-3	CATAGDPTDTQYF
TRBV5-1	many	TRBJ2-3	CASSLEVAGKDTQYF
TRBV25-1	.	TRBJ2-2	CASGDRANTGELFF
TRBV6-1	few	TRBJ1-6	CASSELAGVGVALHF
TRBV6-2/TRBV6-3	few	TRBJ2-1	CASRSGGSTNEQFF
TRBV5-4	.	.	CASSFPEKNIQYF
TRBV12-3/TRBV12-4	.	TRBJ2-1	CASSLVGGVQDEQFF
TRBV7-2	many	TRBJ1-2	CASSPSYGYTF
TRBV29-1	few	TRBJ1-5	CSVVTGRNQPQHF
TRBV6-2/TRBV6-3	many	TRBJ2-1	CASSPREGRSLGNEQFF
TRBV7-8	.	TRBJ1-5	CASSLVGVSNQPQHF
TRBV9	once	TRBJ2-2	CASSSRGTEGAGELFF
TRBV12-3/TRBV12-4	.	TRBJ2-7	CASRDRESPYEQYF
TRBV5-1	many	TRBJ2-1	CASSLGSSFGNEQFF
TRBV27	few	TRBJ1-2	CASRVWGGGNYGYTF
TRBV3-1	many	TRBJ1-2	CASSQMSGDRGLGYTF
TRBV15	.	TRBJ1-5	CATAGLVGQPQHF
TRBV7-6	many	TRBJ2-1	CASSLGLAGAHNEQFF
TRBV20-1	once	TRBJ1-1	CSAVPPRGYTEAFF
TRBV6-5	.	TRBJ2-7	CASRYTSSYEQYF
TRBV20-1	.	TRBJ2-2	CSATGLAGTGAGELFF
TRBV3-1	few	TRBJ1-6	CASSQDRNSPLHF
TRBV6-2/TRBV6-3	many	TRBJ2-7	CASSPLGGNSYEQYF
TRBV7-2	many	TRBJ1-2	CASSLRDGYTF
TRBV7-2	.	TRBJ1-6	CASSSPSAPLHF
TRBV7-2	many	TRBJ2-5	CASSLPAGGLETQYF
TRBV10-1	many	TRBJ2-3	CASSESVTAGAPQYF
TRBV6-5	few	TRBJ1-2	CASTDKRGGNYGYTF
TRBV25-1	.	TRBJ2-5	CASGEWGGPETQYF
TRBV7-2	.	TRBJ2-6	CASSLASGADVLTF
TRBV12-3/TRBV12-4	many	TRBJ2-1	CASRNVRGYNEQFF
TRBV7-2	many	TRBJ2-1	CASSLAGAQYNEQFF
TRBV9	few	TRBJ1-1	CASSGTGGRNTEAFF
TRBV20-1	few	TRBJ2-3	CSASSMASTDTQYF
TRBV7-2	.	TRBJ1-2	CASSLDLPMGYGYTF
TRBV4-3	many	TRBJ1-6	CASSHDLGQGDSPLHF
TRBV7-6	.	TRBJ1-2	CASSLYGDREGYTF
TRBV27	.	TRBJ2-7	CASSPGTKPDSYEQYF
TRBV7-9	many	TRBJ1-4	CASSWDRVDEKLFF
TRBV20-1	.	TRBJ1-1	CSALGQQEAFF
TRBV7-2	many	TRBJ2-3	CASSLRGTSGDDRVYTQYF
TRBV4-3	.	TRBJ2-2	CASSQERGGPGELFF
TRBV5-1	.	TRBJ2-3	CASSLEWRGGVDTQYF
TRBV3-1	many	TRBJ2-5	CASSHRRGTQYF